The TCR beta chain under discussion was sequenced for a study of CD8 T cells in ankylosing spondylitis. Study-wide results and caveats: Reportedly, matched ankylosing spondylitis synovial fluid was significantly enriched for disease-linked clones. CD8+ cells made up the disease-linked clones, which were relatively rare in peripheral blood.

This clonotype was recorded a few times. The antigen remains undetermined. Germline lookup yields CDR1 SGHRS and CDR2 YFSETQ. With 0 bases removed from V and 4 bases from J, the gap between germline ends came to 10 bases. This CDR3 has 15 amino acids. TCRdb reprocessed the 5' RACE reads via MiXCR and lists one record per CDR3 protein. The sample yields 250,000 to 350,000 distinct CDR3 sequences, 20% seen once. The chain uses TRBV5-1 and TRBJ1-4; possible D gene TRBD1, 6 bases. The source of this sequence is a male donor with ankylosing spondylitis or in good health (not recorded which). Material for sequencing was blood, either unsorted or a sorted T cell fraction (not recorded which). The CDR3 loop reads CASSLDGQLNEKLFF. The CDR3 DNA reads TGCGCCAGCAGCTTGGACGGACAGCTTAATGAAAAACTGTTTTTT.